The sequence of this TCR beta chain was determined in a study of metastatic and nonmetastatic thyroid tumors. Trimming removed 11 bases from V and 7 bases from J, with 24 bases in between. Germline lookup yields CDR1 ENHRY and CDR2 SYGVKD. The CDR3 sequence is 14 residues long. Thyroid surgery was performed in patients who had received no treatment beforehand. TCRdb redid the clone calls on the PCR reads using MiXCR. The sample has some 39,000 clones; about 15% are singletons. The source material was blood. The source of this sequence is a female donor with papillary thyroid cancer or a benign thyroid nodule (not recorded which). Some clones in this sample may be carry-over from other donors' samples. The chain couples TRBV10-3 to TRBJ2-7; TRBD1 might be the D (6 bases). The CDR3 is CAAKQGPPSGEQYF. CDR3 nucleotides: TGTGCCGCGAAACAGGGTCCCCCCTCTGGAGAGCAGTACTTC.